These 13 T cell receptor beta chains originate from one sample sequenced in a study of high-grade serous ovarian cancer treatment subgroups. The tumor samples were collected prior to definitive surgery or chemotherapy. Profiled with immunoSEQ multiplex PCR; TCRdb holds only in-frame clones, not every one. The sample carries about 28,000 clones, approximately 79% recorded once. The sequenced sample was tumor tissue. The receptors were gathered from a human donor with high-grade serous ovarian cancer.

J is TRBJ2-7 and V is TRBV11-2, with D maybe TRBD2 (5 bases). In germline, CDR1 is SGHAT, CDR2 FQNNGV. The CDR3 runs to 14 residues. V was shortened by 2 bases and J by 5 bases, with 13 bases between the two germline ends. The CDR3 spells CASSLSGKHHEQYF. CDR3 coding DNA: TGTGCCAGCAGCTTATCGGGGAAGCACCACGAGCAGTACTTC.

This clone was seen a single time. V usage is TRBV5-5 and J usage is TRBJ2-3; the match to TRBD2 covers 8 bases. The V gene end was trimmed by 4 bases and the J gene end by 3 bases; junction bases not matched to a gene: 7. This CDR3 contains 15 residues. Germline lookup yields CDR1 SGHKS and CDR2 YYEKEE (reference sequence). The DNA for the CDR3 is TGTGCCAGCAGCCCCCGGGGGGGTGGGACAGATACGCAGTATTTT. Encoded protein: CASSPRGGGTDTQYF.

The chain has TRBV25-1 and TRBJ2-3; 7 nucleotides match TRBD2. The J segment lost 0 bases and the V segment lost 1 base, leaving 10 bases of the junction unmatched. The CDR3 has 18 amino acids. The germline V gene has CDR1 MGHDK and CDR2 SYGVNS. The CDR3 protein is CASSESSAGTTSTDTQYF. CDR3 sequence (DNA): TGTGCCAGCAGTGAATCCTCAGCCGGGACTACTAGCACAGATACGCAGTATTTT.

This clone was detected only once. The chain couples TRBV9 to TRBJ2-7, with 11 bases that match TRBD2. The CDR3 contains 14 residues. J lost 5 bases, V lost 2 bases, and 3 bases had no gene match. The germline V gene has CDR1 SGDLS and CDR2 YYNGEE. CDR3 protein: CASSVTSGSHEQYF. The DNA for the CDR3 is TGTGCCAGCAGCGTCACTAGCGGGAGCCACGAGCAGTACTTC.

This chain uses TRBV5-1 with TRBJ1-2; D possibly corresponds to TRBD1 (6 bases). The V gene lost 4 bases and the J gene lost 4 bases, with 20 bases spanning the gap. The CDR3 consists of 16 residues. Germline CDR1 SGHRS, CDR2 YFSETQ. The CDR3 region is CASSESAGVEGYGYTF. The CDR3 DNA is TGCGCCAGCAGCGAAAGTGCAGGGGTGGAAGGCTATGGCTACACCTTC.

The gene calls are TRBV10-3 and TRBJ2-7, with unresolved D. Per the germline V gene, CDR1 is ENHRY and CDR2 is SYGVKD. V lost 0 bases and J lost 9, with 15 bases in between. CDR3 length: 14 amino acids. The CDR3 loop is CAISESIFQVRQYF. CDR3 DNA sequence: TGTGCCATCAGTGAGTCGATATTCCAGGTCAGGCAGTACTTC.

The chain combines TRBV4-1 with TRBJ2-5; TRBD2 is a possible D gene (5 bases). Trimming pared 1 base from V and 5 bases from J, leaving 20 bases between. Looked up from germline, CDR1 is MGHRA and CDR2 is YSYEKL. CDR3 length equals 17 residues. The CDR3 bases are TGCGCCAGCAGCCAAGCCCCTATAGTCGGGGTGGGTGAGACCCAGTACTTC. Encoded protein: CASSQAPIVGVGETQYF.

This clone appeared once. The chain joins TRBV11-2 to TRBJ2-5; 7 bases map to TRBD1. Per germline, CDR1 SGHAT and CDR2 FQNNGV. The CDR3 contains 17 residues. Trimming took 5 bases from V and 1 from J; bases not matched to a gene: 13. CDR3 loop: CASSRLGGWTPQETQYF. The CDR3 DNA follows: TGTGCCAGCAGCCGCCTAGGGGGCTGGACACCCCAAGAGACCCAGTACTTC.

V and J are TRBV6-1 and TRBJ2-7; 8 bases match TRBD1. V lost 2 bases and J lost 2; bases outside the gene matches: 5. The germline V gene encodes CDR1 MNHNS and CDR2 SASEGT. The CDR3 spans 15 residues. This CDR3 is CASSEWTGTPYEQYF. Written as DNA, the CDR3 is TGTGCCAGCAGTGAATGGACAGGGACTCCCTACGAGCAGTACTTC.

V usage is TRBV2 and J usage is TRBJ2-1; D is possibly TRBD2 (6 bases). V was cut by 6 bases and J by 7 bases, with 22 bases left in between. Germline V gene data show CDR1 as SNHLY and CDR2 as FYNNEI. CDR3 length equals 16 residues. CDR3 nucleotide sequence: TGTGCCAGCAGCGCCCCCTTAAGCGGAGGGGTAAATGAGCAGTTCTTC. It encodes CASSAPLSGGVNEQFF. The variable domain in full, with the rest retrieved from reference TRBV2 and TRBJ2-1, is EPEVTQTPSHQVTQMGQEVILRCVPISNHLYFYWYRQILGQKVEFLVSFYNNEISEKSEIFDDQFSVERPDGSNFTLKIRSTKLEDSAMYFCASSAPLSGGVNEQFFGPGTRLTVL.

The rearrangement joins TRBV5-1 to TRBJ2-3; D is unresolved. The CDR3 runs 13 residues. The V gene's germline CDR1 is SGHRS and CDR2 YFSETQ. V dropped 5 bases and J dropped 0 bases, with 7 bases sitting between them. The CDR3 sequence is CASRTSSTDTQYF. CDR3 in DNA: TGCGCCAGCAGGACTTCTAGCACAGATACGCAGTATTTT.

This clone was detected once. The rearrangement joins TRBV28 to TRBJ2-7; the D gene could be TRBD1 or TRBD2 (6 bases each). This CDR3 has 12 residues. V was cut by 7 bases and J by 3 bases, with 10 bases left in between. CDR1 and CDR2 (germline): MDHEN, SYDVKM. CDR3 residues: CASKQGGYEQYF. CDR3 in DNA: TGTGCCAGCAAACAGGGAGGCTACGAGCAGTACTTC.

The chain couples TRBV5-1 to TRBJ2-7; no clear D. Looked up from germline, CDR1 is SGHRS and CDR2 is YFSETQ. The CDR3 contains 12 residues. Trimming stripped 2 bases from V and 6 bases from J, with 9 bases between. The CDR3: CASSFTDGEQYF. The DNA for the CDR3 is TGCGCCAGCAGCTTTACAGATGGCGAGCAGTACTTC.